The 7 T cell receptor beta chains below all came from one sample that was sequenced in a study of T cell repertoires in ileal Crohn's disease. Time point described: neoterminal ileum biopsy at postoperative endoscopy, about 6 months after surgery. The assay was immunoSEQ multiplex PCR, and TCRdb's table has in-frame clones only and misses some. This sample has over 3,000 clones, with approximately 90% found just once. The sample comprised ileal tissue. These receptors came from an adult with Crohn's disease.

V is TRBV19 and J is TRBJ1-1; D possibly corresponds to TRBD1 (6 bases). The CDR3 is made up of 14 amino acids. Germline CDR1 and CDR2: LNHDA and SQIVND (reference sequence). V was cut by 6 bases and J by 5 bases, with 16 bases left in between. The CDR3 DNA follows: TGTGCCAGTAGCCCACAGGGAACGGGGACTGAAGCTTTCTTT. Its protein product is CASSPQGTGTEAFF.

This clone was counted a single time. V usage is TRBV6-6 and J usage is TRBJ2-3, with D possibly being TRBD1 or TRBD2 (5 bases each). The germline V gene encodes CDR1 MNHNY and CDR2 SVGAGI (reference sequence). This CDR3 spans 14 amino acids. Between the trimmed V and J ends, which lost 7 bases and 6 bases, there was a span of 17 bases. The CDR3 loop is CASKKGSSLDTQYF. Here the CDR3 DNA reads TGTGCCAGCAAAAAGGGGAGTAGTCTGGATACGCAGTATTTT.

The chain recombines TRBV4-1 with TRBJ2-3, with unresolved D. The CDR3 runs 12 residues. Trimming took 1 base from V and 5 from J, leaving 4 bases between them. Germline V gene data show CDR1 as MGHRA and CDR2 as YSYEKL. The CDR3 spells CASSQVGDTQYF. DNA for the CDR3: TGCGCCAGCAGCCAAGTGGGAGATACGCAGTATTTT.

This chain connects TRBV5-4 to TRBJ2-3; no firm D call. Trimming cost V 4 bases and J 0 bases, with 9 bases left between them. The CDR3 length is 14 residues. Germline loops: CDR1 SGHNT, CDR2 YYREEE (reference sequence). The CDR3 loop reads CASSPDASTDTQYF. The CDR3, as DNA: TGTGCCAGCAGCCCGGACGCGAGCACAGATACGCAGTATTTT.

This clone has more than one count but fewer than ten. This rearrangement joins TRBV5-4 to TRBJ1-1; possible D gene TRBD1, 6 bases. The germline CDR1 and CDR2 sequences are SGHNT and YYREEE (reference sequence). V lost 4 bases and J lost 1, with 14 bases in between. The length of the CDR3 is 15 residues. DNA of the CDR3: TGTGCCAGCAGCCCAGACCAGGGGCAGAACACTGAAGCTTTCTTT. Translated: CASSPDQGQNTEAFF.

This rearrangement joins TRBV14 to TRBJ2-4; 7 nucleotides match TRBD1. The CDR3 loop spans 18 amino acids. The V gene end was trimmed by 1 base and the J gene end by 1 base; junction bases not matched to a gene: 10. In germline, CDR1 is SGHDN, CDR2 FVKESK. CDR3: CASSQALQGLGAKNIQYF. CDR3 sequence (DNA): TGTGCCAGCAGCCAAGCGCTACAGGGGCTCGGGGCCAAAAACATTCAGTACTTC. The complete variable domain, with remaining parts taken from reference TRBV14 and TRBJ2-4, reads EAGVTQFPSHSVIEKGQTVTLRCDPISGHDNLYWYRRVMGKEIKFLLHFVKESKQDESGMPNNRFLAERTGGTYSTLKVQPAELEDSGVYFCASSQALQGLGAKNIQYFGAGTRLSVL.

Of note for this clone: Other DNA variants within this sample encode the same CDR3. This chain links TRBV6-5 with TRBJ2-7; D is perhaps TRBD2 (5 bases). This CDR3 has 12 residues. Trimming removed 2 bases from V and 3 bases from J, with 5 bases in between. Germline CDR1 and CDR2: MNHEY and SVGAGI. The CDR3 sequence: CASSYRGYEQYF. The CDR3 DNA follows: TGTGCCAGCAGTTACCGGGGCTACGAGCAGTACTTC.